This T cell receptor beta chain was captured by sequencing in a study of blood T cell repertoires in COVID-19. Study summary: The United States, Italy and Spain were the sources of the acute and convalescent COVID-19 samples. In each case, the material was cDNA or gDNA derived from T cells, B-cell-depleted T cells, or PBMCs.

Clones were read by immunoSEQ multiplex PCR, and TCRdb kept only the in-frame ones, dropping some. The repertoire includes fewer than 450,000 clones, 88% of them detected once, and more than 2% sits in the top ten. Germline CDR1 LNHDA, CDR2 SQIVND (reference sequence). V lost 1 base to trimming and J lost 7 bases; unmatched junction nucleotides: 8. The CDR3 is 16 amino acids. Participants were aged about 18 to 89 years from more than 20 US areas. The receptor's source is a middle-aged woman with acute COVID-19. The chain employs TRBV19 and TRBJ2-1, with 9 bases lining up with TRBD2. The specimen sequenced was PBMCs or T cells enriched from blood (not recorded which). CDR3 nucleotides: TGTGCCAGTAGTATAGGCGGCGGGGGGGCCAGGAATGAGCAGTTCTTC. Its translation: CASSIGGGGARNEQFF.